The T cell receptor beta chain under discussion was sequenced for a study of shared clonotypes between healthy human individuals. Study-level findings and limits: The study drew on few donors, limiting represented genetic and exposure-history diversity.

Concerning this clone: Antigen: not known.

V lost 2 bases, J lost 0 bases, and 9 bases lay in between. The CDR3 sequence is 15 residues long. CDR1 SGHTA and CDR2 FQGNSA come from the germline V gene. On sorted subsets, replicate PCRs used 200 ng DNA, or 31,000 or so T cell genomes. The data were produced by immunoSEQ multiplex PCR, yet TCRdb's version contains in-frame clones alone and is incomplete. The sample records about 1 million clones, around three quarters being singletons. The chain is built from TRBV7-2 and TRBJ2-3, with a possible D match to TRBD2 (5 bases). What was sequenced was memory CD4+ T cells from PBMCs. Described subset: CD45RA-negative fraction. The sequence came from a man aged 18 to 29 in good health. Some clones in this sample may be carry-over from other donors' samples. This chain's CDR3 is CASSLMDFSTDTQYF. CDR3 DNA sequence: TGTGCCAGCAGCTTAATGGACTTCAGCACAGATACGCAGTATTTT. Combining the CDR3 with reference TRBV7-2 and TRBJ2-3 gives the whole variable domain GAGVSQSPSNKVTEKGKDVELRCDPISGHTALYWYRQSLGQGLEFLIYFQGNSAPDKSGLPSDRFSAERTGGSVSTLTIQRTQQEDSAVYLCASSLMDFSTDTQYFGPGTRLTVL.